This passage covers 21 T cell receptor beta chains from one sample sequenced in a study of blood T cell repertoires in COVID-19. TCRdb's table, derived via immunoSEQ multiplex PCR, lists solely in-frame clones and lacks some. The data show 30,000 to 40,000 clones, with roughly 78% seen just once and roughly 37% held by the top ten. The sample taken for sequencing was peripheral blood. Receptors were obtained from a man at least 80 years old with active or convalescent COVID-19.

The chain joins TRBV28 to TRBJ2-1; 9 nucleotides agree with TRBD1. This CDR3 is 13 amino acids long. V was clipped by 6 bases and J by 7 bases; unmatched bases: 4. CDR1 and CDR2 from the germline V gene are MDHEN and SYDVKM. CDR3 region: CASRGTGMNEQFF. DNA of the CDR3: TGTGCCAGCAGAGGGACAGGGATGAATGAGCAGTTCTTC.

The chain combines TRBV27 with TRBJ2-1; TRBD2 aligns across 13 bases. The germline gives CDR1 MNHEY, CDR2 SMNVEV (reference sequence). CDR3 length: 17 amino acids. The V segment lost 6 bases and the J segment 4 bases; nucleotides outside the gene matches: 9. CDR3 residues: CASSPLTSGRKYNEQFF. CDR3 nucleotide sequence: TGTGCCAGCAGCCCCCTGACTAGCGGGAGGAAGTACAATGAGCAGTTCTTC.

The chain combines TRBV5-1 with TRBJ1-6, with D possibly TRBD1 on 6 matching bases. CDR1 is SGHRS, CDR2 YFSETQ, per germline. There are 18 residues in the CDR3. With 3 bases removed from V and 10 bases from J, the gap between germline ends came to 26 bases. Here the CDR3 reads CASSWGGATGGSGSPLHF. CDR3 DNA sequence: TGCGCCAGCAGCTGGGGGGGTGCGACAGGCGGCTCGGGATCACCCCTCCACTTT.

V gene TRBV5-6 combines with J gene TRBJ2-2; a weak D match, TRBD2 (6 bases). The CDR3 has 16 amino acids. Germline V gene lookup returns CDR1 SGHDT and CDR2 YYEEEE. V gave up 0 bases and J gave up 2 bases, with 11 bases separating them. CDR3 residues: CASSLVQTRNTGELFF. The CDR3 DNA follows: TGTGCCAGCAGCTTGGTCCAGACTAGAAACACCGGGGAGCTGTTTTTT.

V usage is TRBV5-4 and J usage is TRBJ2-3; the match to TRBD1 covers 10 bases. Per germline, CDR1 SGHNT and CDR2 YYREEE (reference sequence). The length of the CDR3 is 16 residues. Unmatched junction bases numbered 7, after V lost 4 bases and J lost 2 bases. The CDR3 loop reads CASSVPGTGATDTQYF. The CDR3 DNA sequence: TGTGCCAGCAGCGTACCCGGGACAGGGGCCACAGATACGCAGTATTTT. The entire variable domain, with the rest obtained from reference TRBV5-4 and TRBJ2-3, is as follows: ETGVTQSPTHLIKTRGQQVTLRCSSQSGHNTVSWYQQALGQGPQFIFQYYREEENGRGNFPPRFSGLQFPNYSSELNVNALELDDSALYLCASSVPGTGATDTQYFGPGTRLTVL.

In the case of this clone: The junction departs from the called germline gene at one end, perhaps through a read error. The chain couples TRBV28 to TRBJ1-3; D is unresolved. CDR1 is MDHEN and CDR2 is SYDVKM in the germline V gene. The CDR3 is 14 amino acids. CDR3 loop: CASSFRSPGNTIYF. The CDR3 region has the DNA TGTGCCAGCAGTTTCAGGTCTCCTGGGAACACCATATATTTT. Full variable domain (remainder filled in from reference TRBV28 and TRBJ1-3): DVKVTQSSRYLVKRTGEKVFLECVQDMDHENMFWYRQDPGLGLRLIYFSYDVKMKEKGDIPEGYSVSREKKERFSLILESASTNQTSMYLCASSFRSPGNTIYFGEGSWLTVV.

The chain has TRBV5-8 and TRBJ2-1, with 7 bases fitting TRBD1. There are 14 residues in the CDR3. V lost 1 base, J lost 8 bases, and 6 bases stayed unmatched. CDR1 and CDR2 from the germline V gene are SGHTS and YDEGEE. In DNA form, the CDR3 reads TGTGCCAGCAGCTTGTTATACAGGGGTTATGAGCAGTTCTTC. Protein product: CASSLLYRGYEQFF. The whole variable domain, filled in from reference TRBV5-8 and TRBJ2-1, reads EAGVTQSPTHLIKTRGQQATLRCSPISGHTSVYWYQQALGLGLQFLLWYDEGEERNRGNFPPRFSGRQFPNYSSELNVNALELEDSALYLCASSLLYRGYEQFFGPGTRLTVL.

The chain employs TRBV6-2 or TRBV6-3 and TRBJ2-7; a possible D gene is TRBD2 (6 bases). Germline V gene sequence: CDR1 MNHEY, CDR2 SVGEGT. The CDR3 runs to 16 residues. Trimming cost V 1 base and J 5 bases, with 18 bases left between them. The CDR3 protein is CASSYYRGAGLDEQYF. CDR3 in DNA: TGTGCCAGCAGTTACTATCGGGGAGCGGGCCTCGACGAGCAGTACTTC.

The CDR3 DNA sequence: TGTGCCAGCAGTTCTCGACTAGCGGGTGAGGGGGATACGCAGTATTTT. The encoded protein is CASSSRLAGEGDTQYF. V is TRBV27 and J is TRBJ2-3; TRBD2 matches at 10 bases. Germline assignment: CDR1 MNHEY and CDR2 SMNVEV (reference sequence). J was trimmed by 6 bases and V by 4 bases; bases with no gene match: 10. The CDR3 length is 16 residues.

For the CDR3, the DNA is TGTGCCACCCAGCGGGGAGCCAACGTCCTGACTTTC. The encoded protein is CATQRGANVLTF. The gene calls are TRBV12-3 or TRBV12-4 and TRBJ2-6; TRBD2 agrees at 7 bases. The CDR3 is 12 amino acids. V dropped 10 bases and J dropped 7; count of bases not matched to a gene: 4.

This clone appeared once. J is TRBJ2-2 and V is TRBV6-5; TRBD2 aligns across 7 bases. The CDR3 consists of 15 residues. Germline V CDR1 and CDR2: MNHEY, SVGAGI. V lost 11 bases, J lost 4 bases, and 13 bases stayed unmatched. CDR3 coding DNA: TGTGCCGCCCTGACCGGTGGGACTACCACCGGGGAGCTGTTTTTT. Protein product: CAALTGGTTTGELFF.

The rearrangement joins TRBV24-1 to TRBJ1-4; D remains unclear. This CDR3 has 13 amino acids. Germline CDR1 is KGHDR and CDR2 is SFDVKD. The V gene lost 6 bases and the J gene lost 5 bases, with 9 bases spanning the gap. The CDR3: CATSSTGNEKLFF. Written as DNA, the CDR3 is TGTGCCACCAGTTCTACGGGGAATGAAAAACTGTTTTTT.

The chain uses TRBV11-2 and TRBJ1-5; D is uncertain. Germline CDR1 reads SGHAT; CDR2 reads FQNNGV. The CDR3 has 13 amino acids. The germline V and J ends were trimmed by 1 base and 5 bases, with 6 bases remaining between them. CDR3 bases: TGTGCCAGCAGCTTAGGAACGGATCAGCCCCAGCATTTT. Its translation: CASSLGTDQPQHF.

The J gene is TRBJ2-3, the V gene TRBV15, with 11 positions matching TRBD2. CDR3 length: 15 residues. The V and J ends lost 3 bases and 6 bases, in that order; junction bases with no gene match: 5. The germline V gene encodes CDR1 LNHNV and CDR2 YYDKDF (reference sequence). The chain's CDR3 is CATSRTSGIGDTQYF. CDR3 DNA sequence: TGTGCCACCAGCAGGACTAGCGGGATAGGGGATACGCAGTATTTT.

In DNA form, the CDR3 reads TGTGCCAGCAGCGTACAGGGACTAGCGGGGGGCAATGAGCAGTTCTTC. Its translation is CASSVQGLAGGNEQFF. This chain links TRBV9 with TRBJ2-1, with 15 bases fitting TRBD2. Losses at the gene ends were 1 base for V and 6 bases for J; bases not matched to a gene: 2. The CDR3 spans 16 residues. Germline CDR1 is SGDLS and CDR2 is YYNGEE.

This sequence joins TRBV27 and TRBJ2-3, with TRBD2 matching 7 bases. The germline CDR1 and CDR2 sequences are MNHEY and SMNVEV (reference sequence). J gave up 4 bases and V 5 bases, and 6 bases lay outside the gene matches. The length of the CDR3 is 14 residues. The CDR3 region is CASSLGGNADTQYF. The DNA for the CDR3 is TGTGCCAGCAGTCTGGGGGGGAACGCAGATACGCAGTATTTT.

The CDR3 DNA is TGTGCCAGCAGCCCGAACAGGGGGTCGGTGGAAACTGAAGCTTTCTTT. Translation gives CASSPNRGSVETEAFF. The chain recombines TRBV7-2 with TRBJ1-1; 8 nucleotides agree with TRBD1. The germline CDR1 and CDR2 sequences are SGHTA and FQGNSA. The trim removed 5 bases at V and 5 bases at J, leaving 13 bases unmatched. This CDR3 is 16 amino acids long.

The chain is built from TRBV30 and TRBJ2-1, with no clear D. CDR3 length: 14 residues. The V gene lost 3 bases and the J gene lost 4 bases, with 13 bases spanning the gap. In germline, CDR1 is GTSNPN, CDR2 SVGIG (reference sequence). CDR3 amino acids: CAWRSRSRYNEQFF. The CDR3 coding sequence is TGTGCCTGGAGGTCCCGCTCCAGATACAATGAGCAGTTCTTC.

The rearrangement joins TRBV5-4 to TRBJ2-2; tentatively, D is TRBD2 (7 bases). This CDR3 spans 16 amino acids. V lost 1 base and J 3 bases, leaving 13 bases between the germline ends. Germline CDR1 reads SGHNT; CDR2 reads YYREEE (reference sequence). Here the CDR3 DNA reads TGTGCCAGCAGCTTGACGAGGGGGGGAGACACCGGGGAGCTGTTTTTT. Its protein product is CASSLTRGGDTGELFF.

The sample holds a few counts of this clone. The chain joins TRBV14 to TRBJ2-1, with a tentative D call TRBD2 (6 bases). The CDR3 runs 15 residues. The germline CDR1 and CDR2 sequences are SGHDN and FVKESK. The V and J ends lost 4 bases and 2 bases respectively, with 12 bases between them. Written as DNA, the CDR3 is TGTGCCAGCAGCCGCCTCTGGGGGGCCTACAATGAGCAGTTCTTC. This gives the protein CASSRLWGAYNEQFF. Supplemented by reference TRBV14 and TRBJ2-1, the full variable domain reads EAGVTQFPSHSVIEKGQTVTLRCDPISGHDNLYWYRRVMGKEIKFLLHFVKESKQDESGMPNNRFLAERTGGTYSTLKVQPAELEDSGVYFCASSRLWGAYNEQFFGPGTRLTVL.

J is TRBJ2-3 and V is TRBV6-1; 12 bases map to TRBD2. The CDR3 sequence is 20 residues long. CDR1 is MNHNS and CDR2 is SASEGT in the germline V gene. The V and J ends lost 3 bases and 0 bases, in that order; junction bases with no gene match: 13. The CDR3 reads CASSDRHASGRAFSTDTQYF. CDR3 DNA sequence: TGTGCCAGCAGTGATCGCCATGCTAGCGGGAGGGCCTTTAGCACAGATACGCAGTATTTT.